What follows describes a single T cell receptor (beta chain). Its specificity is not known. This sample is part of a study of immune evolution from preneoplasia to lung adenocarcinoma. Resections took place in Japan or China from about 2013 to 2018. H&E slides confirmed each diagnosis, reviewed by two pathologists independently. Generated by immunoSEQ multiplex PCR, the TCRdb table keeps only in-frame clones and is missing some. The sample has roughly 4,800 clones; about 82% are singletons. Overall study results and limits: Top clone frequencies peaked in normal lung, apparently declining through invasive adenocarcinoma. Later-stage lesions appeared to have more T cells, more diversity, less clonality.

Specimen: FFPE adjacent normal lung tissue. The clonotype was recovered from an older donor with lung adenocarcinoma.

CDR3 nucleotide sequence: TGTGCCAGCAGTTACAGTCGGGGGTCGACCACTGAAGCTTTCTTT. Translation: CASSYSRGSTTEAFF. The chain is built from TRBV6-5 and TRBJ1-1; D is perhaps TRBD1 (5 bases). Germline values: CDR1 MNHEY, CDR2 SVGAGI. The CDR3 runs 15 residues. Deletions cut 2 bases from V and 4 bases from J, with 14 bases between.